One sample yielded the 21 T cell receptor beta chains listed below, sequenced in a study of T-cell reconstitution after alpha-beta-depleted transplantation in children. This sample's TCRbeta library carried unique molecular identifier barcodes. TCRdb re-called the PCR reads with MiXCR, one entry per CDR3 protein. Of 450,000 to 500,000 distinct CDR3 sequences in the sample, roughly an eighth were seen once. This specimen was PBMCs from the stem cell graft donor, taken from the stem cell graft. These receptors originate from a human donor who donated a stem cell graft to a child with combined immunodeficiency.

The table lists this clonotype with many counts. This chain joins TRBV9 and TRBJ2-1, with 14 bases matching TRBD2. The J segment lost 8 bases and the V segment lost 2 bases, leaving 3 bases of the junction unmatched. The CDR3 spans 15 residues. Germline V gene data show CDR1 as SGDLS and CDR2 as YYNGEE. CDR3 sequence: CASSVGLAGGYEQFF. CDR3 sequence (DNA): TGTGCCAGCAGCGTCGGACTAGCGGGAGGCTATGAGCAGTTCTTC. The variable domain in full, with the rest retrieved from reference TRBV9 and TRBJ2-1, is DSGVTQTPKHLITATGQRVTLRCSPRSGDLSVYWYQQSLDQGLQFLIQYYNGEERAKGNILERFSAQQFPDLHSELNLSSLELGDSALYFCASSVGLAGGYEQFFGPGTRLTVL.

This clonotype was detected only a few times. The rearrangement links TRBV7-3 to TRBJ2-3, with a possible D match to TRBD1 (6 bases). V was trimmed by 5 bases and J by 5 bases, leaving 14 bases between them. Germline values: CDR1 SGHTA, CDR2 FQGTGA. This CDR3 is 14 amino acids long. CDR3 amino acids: CASSLDRTGDTQYF. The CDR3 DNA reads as TGTGCCAGCAGCCTGGACAGAACAGGAGATACGCAGTATTTT.

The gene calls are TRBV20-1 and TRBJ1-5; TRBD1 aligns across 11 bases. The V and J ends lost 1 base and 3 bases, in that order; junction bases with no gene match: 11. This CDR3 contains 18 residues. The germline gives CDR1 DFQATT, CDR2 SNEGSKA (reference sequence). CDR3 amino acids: CSARAPGQGGPDNQPQHF. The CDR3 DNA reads TGCAGTGCTAGAGCTCCGGGACAGGGGGGACCAGACAATCAGCCCCAGCATTTT.

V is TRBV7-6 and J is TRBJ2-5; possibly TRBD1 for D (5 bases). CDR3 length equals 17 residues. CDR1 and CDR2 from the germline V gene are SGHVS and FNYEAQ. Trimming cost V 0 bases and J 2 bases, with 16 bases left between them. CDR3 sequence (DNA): TGTGCCAGCAGCTTAGCACAGGCTTTTGGGCCGCAAGAGACCCAGTACTTC. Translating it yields CASSLAQAFGPQETQYF.

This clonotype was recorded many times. DNA for the CDR3: TGTGCCAGCAGTTTGTCTAGCGGGATACCCGGGGAGCTGTTTTTT. Protein: CASSLSSGIPGELFF. The chain links TRBV12-3 or TRBV12-4 to TRBJ2-2, with 9 bases identical to TRBD2. After removal of 3 bases from V and 6 bases from J, the junction contained 5 bases not matched to a gene. The CDR3 is made up of 15 amino acids.

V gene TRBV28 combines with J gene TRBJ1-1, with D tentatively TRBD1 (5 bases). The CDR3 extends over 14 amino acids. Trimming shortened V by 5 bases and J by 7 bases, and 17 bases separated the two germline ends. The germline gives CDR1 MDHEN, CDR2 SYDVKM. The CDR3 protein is CASSHRGGRVEAFF. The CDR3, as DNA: TGTGCCAGCAGTCACCGGGGGGGACGGGTTGAAGCTTTCTTT.

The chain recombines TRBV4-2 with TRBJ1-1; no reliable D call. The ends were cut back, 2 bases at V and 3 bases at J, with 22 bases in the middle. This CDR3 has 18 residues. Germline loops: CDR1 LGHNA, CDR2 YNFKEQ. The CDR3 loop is CASSQQNAGPGKDTEAFF. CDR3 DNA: TGTGCCAGCAGCCAACAAAATGCCGGGCCAGGAAAAGACACTGAAGCTTTCTTT.

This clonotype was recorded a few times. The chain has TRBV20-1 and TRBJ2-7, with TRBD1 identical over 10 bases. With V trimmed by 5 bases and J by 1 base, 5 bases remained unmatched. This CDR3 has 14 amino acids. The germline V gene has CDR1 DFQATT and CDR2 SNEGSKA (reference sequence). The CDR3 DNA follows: TGCAGTGCTTCGGGACAGGGGTTTTCCTACGAGCAGTACTTC. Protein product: CSASGQGFSYEQYF.

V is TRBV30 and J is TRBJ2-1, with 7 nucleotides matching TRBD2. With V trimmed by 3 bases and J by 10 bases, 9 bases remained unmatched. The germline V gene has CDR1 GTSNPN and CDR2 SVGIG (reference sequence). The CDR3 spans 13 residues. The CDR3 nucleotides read TGTGCCTGGAGACCCCCCGGGGGGTGGGAGCAGTTCTTC. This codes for CAWRPPGGWEQFF.

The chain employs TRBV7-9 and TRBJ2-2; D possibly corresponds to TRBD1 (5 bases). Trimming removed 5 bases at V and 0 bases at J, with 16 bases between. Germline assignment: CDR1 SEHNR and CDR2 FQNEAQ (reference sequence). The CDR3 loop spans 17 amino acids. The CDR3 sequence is CASSEDSPPANTGELFF. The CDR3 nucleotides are TGTGCCAGCAGCGAAGACAGTCCCCCCGCGAACACCGGGGAGCTGTTTTTT.

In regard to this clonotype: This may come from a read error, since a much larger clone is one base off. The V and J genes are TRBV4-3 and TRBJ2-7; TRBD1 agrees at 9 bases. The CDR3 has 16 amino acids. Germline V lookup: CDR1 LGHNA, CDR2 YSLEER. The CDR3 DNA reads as TGCGCCGGCAGCCAAGAATGGGGACAGGGTTCCTACGAGCAGTACTTC. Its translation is CAGSQEWGQGSYEQYF.

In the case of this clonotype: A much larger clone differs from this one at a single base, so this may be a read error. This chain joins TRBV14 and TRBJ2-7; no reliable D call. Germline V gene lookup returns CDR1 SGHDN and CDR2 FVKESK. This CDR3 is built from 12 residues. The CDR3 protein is CVSSPGPYEQYF. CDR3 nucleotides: TGTGTCAGCAGCCCAGGACCCTACGAGCAGTACTTC.

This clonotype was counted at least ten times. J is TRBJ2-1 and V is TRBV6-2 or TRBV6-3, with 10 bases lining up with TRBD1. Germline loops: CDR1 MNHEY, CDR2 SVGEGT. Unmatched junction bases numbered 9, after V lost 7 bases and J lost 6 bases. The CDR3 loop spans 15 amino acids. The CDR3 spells CASMKPGQGSNEQFF. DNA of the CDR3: TGTGCCAGCATGAAACCGGGACAGGGGAGCAATGAGCAGTTCTTC.

In DNA, the CDR3 is TGTGCCAGCTCACCAGACAGGGCCTCTGGAAACACCATATATTTT. This encodes CASSPDRASGNTIYF. The rearrangement uses TRBV18 and TRBJ1-3; 7 bases are a match to TRBD1. Germline values: CDR1 KGHSH, CDR2 LQKENI. V lost 2 bases and J lost 0; bases outside the gene matches: 1. There are 15 residues in the CDR3.

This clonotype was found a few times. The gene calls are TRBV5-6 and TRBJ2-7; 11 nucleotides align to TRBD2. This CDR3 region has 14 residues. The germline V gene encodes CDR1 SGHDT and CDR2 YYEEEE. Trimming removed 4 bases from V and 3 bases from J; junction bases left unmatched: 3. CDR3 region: CASSVGLADYEQYF. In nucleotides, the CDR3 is TGTGCCAGCAGCGTGGGACTAGCGGACTACGAGCAGTACTTC.

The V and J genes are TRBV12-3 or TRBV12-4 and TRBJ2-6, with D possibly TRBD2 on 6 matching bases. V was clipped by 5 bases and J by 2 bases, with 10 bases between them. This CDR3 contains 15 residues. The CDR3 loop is CASSDPGAGANVLTF. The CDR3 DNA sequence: TGTGCCAGCAGTGACCCGGGAGCTGGGGCCAACGTCCTGACTTTC.

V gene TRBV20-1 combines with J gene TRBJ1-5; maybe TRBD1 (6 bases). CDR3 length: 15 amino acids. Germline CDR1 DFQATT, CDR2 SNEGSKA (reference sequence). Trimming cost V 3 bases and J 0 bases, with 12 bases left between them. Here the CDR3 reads CSARDSQYSNQPQHF. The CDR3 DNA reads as TGCAGTGCTAGGGACAGCCAATATAGCAATCAGCCCCAGCATTTT.

The CDR3 nucleotides read TGTGCCAGCGCGGGTTCATTCTCTGGAAACACCATATATTTT. Amino acids: CASAGSFSGNTIYF. The chain couples TRBV2 to TRBJ1-3; unclear D gene. Per the germline V gene, CDR1 is SNHLY and CDR2 is FYNNEI. V lost 8 bases, J lost 0 bases, and 11 bases lay in between. CDR3 size: 14 residues.

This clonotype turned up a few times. The CDR3 loop reads CSVGGRTGAYEQYF. CDR3 DNA: TGCAGCGTTGGAGGTAGGACAGGGGCCTACGAGCAGTACTTC. The chain uses TRBV29-1 and TRBJ2-7; 9 nucleotides match TRBD1. The CDR3 has 14 residues. The V gene end was trimmed by 4 bases and the J gene end by 2 bases; junction bases not matched to a gene: 6. Germline CDR1 is SQVTM and CDR2 is ANQGSEA.

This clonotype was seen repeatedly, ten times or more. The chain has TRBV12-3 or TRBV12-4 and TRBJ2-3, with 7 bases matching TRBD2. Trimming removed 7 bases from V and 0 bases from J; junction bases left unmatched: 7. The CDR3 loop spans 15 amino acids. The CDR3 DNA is TGTGCCAGCACCTTACGGGGGGTTAGCACAGATACGCAGTATTTT. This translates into CASTLRGVSTDTQYF.

The CDR3 region is CASSQVWTSGRSNEQFF. Written as DNA, the CDR3 is TGCGCCAGCAGCCAAGTGTGGACTAGCGGGAGATCTAATGAGCAGTTCTTC. This sequence joins TRBV4-3 and TRBJ2-1; 13 bases are shared with TRBD2. J was trimmed by 7 bases and V by 1 base; bases with no gene match: 7. From germline, CDR1 is LGHNA and CDR2 YSLEER. This CDR3 spans 17 amino acids.